The entry that follows covers one T cell receptor beta chain sequence. This sample is part of a study of blood T cell repertoires in COVID-19. Overall study: The samples span acute and convalescent COVID-19 from the United States, Italy and Spain.

In the authors' workflow: Cell counts per sample came from amplifying reference gene primers. This table comes from immunoSEQ multiplex PCR, and its TCRdb copy is limited to in-frame clones, with some not included. V, J and clone size derive from that table, while D and trimming were established from the DNA sequence. The sample lists approximately 260,000 clones; around 83% were seen once. Germline CDR1 reads LGHNA; CDR2 reads YSLEER. The CDR3 is 15 residues long. V was pared by 4 bases and J by 6 bases, with 15 bases between. Sequencing used PBMCs or T cells enriched from blood (not recorded which). This sequence joins TRBV4-3 and TRBJ1-4, with D tentatively TRBD1 (6 bases). This sequence originates from a woman in her forties or fifties who had been exposed to COVID-19. The CDR3: CASSPQGRGDEKLFF. CDR3 sequence (DNA): TGCGCCAGCAGCCCCCAAGGCAGGGGAGATGAAAAACTGTTTTTT.